Given below is one T cell receptor beta chain in context. The antigen is not known. Sequencing used immunoSEQ multiplex PCR; TCRdb keeps in-frame clones, though not all of them. Seen here are about 180,000 clones, roughly 87% observed once, and the top ten hold around 6.3%. The data originate from a study of Ad26.COV2.S vaccination and SARS-CoV-2 variants. This CDR3 contains 14 residues. Per germline, CDR1 SGDLS and CDR2 YYNGEE. Between the trimmed V and J ends, which lost 0 bases and 6 bases, there was a span of 13 bases. Study results and limitations: Relative to placebo recipients, vaccine recipients exhibited elevated spike-specific TCR breadth.

The source of this sequence is a human donor who had recovered from COVID-19. The chain is built from TRBV9 and TRBJ2-7; D unresolved. Sequencing used peripheral blood, obtained after recovery from COVID-19. The CDR3 bases are TGTGCCAGCAGCGTAGCCCCAGAGTGGGGCGAGCAGTACTTC. Protein sequence: CASSVAPEWGEQYF.